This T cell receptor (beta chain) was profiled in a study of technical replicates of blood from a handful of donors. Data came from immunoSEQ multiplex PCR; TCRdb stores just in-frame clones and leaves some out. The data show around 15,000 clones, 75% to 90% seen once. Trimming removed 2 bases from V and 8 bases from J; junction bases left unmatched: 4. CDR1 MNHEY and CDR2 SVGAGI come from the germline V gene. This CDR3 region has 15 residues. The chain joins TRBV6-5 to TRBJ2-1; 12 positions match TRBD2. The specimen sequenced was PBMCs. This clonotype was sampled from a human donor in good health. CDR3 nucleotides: TGTGCCAGCAGTTACAGCCTAGCGGGAGGGTATGAGCAGTTCTTC. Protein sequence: CASSYSLAGGYEQFF.